This TCR beta chain was recorded in a study of cytomegalovirus exposure and HLA in healthy donors. Study details: Earlier, 150 million to 200 million T cells were analyzed, and some 120 million unique TCR beta sequences were found among them.

Regarding the study as a whole: A later analysis, which compared TCR beta chains of equal frequency, found the HLA-associated ones more clonally expanded. Earlier findings revealed that most TCR beta V segments proved productive either about 87% or about 30% of the time.

Use of 60 Vbeta and 13 Jbeta primers characterized the PCR. Only in-frame clones appear in the TCRdb table, and some are missing; sequencing was by immunoSEQ multiplex PCR. The sample shows about 130,000 clones, 8% to 11% of them seen only once. Germline lookup yields CDR1 MGHRA and CDR2 YSYEKL. This CDR3 region has 14 residues. Between the trimmed V and J ends, which lost 4 bases and 3 bases, there was a span of 13 bases. Concerning this clone: Its antigen remains unknown.

The chain has TRBV4-1 and TRBJ2-7, with a tentative D call TRBD1 (5 bases). This TCR was recovered from a woman aged 18-35 years in good health and CMV-seropositive. Sequencing used PBMCs. The CDR3 DNA reads as TGCGCCAGCAGCCCTCCAGGGTCTTTCTACGAGCAGTACTTC. It codes for CASSPPGSFYEQYF.